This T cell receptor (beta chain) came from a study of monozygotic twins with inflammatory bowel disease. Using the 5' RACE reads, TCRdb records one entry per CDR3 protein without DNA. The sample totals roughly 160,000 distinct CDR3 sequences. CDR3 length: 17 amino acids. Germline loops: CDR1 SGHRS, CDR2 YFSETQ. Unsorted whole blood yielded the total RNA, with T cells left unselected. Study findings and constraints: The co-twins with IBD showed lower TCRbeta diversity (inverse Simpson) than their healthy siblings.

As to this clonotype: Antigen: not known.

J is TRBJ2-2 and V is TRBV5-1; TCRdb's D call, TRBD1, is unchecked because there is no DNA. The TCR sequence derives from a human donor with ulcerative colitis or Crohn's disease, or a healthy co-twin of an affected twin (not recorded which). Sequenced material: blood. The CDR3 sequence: CASSLGVYGGTTGELFF. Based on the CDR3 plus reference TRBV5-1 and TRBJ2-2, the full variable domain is KAGVTQTPRYLIKTRGQQVTLSCSPISGHRSVSWYQQTPGQGLQFLFEYFSETQRNKGNFPGRFSGRQFSNSRSEMNVSTLELGDSALYLCASSLGVYGGTTGELFFGEGSRLTVL.